Listed here are 16 T cell receptor beta chains from one sample, sequenced in a study of T cell responses to AZD1222 COVID-19 vaccine listed by TCRdb under 2021. Library generation was performed with the immunoSEQ multiplex PCR assay. TCRdb retrieved this table from immuneACCESS and kept in-frame rearrangements only. Not all clones are present; in checked studies, unresolved V genes account for under half, and no reason is known for the remainder. This sample comprises 100,000 to 150,000 clones, roughly 92% of them detected only once. In total, the top ten clones hold roughly 1% of the sample. The meaning of the sample's time point label: about 28 days (+/-7) after the second vaccine dose. Sequencing used peripheral blood, obtained 28 days after the second AZD1222 dose. The receptors were sampled from an adult who received the AZD1222 COVID-19 vaccine.

This clone showed up just a few times. The rearrangement links TRBV28 to TRBJ2-7, with D possibly TRBD1 on 5 matching bases. Trimming stripped 1 base from V and 3 bases from J, with 10 bases between. Germline loops: CDR1 MDHEN, CDR2 SYDVKM. The CDR3 has 14 residues. This chain's CDR3 is CASSLYAGNYEQYF. The CDR3, as DNA: TGTGCCAGCAGTTTATATGCAGGGAACTACGAGCAGTACTTC.

The V gene is TRBV10-3, the J gene TRBJ2-1, with D tentatively TRBD1 (6 bases). Deletions cut 6 bases from V and 1 base from J, with 10 bases between. CDR3 length: 14 amino acids. The germline CDR1 and CDR2 sequences are ENHRY and SYGVKD. As DNA, the CDR3 is TGTGCCATCAGCTCGGACAGTTCCTACAATGAGCAGTTCTTC. It encodes CAISSDSSYNEQFF.

This clone was seen only once. The gene calls are TRBV28 and TRBJ1-2; TRBD1 matches 7 bases. The germline gives CDR1 MDHEN, CDR2 SYDVKM. The CDR3 has 15 amino acids. J lost 0 bases, V lost 6 bases, and 7 bases had no gene match. The CDR3 DNA reads as TGTGCCAGCAGAACGGGACAGAAAACTAACTATGGCTACACCTTC. This translates into CASRTGQKTNYGYTF.

The V call is TRBV7-2, the J call TRBJ1-5, with D unclear. The V gene's germline CDR1 is SGHTA and CDR2 FQGNSA. This CDR3 has 15 amino acids. V gave up 1 base and J gave up 6 bases, with 13 bases separating them. The CDR3 sequence: CASSLDSRRAQPQHF. The DNA of the CDR3 is TGTGCCAGCAGCTTAGACAGCCGTCGGGCTCAGCCCCAGCATTTT.

V is TRBV29-1 and J is TRBJ2-7; TRBD2 matches 8 bases. The CDR3 sequence is 13 residues long. Losses at the gene ends were 4 bases for V and 2 bases for J; bases not matched to a gene: 4. Germline V gene sequence: CDR1 SQVTM, CDR2 ANQGSEA. CDR3 region: CSVGGGNPYEQYF. The CDR3 DNA follows: TGCAGCGTTGGCGGGGGGAATCCCTACGAGCAGTACTTC.

This sequence joins TRBV9 and TRBJ1-2, with 8 bases lining up with TRBD1. Unmatched junction bases numbered 8, after V lost 3 bases and J lost 4 bases. Per the germline V gene, CDR1 is SGDLS and CDR2 is YYNGEE. This CDR3 spans 15 amino acids. The CDR3 DNA reads as TGTGCCAGCAGCGCTACAGACAGGGGCGGCTATGGCTACACCTTC. Translation gives CASSATDRGGYGYTF. Full variable domain (remainder filled in from reference TRBV9 and TRBJ1-2): DSGVTQTPKHLITATGQRVTLRCSPRSGDLSVYWYQQSLDQGLQFLIQYYNGEERAKGNILERFSAQQFPDLHSELNLSSLELGDSALYFCASSATDRGGYGYTFGSGTRLTVV.

In this sample, this clone turned up once. The genes are TRBV11-3 and TRBJ2-3; unclear D gene. The germline V and J ends were trimmed by 5 bases and 0 bases, with 18 bases remaining between them. This CDR3 contains 17 residues. Germline V lookup: CDR1 SGHNT, CDR2 YENEEA. The CDR3 reads CASSPQTPGSSTDTQYF. The CDR3 coding sequence is TGTGCCAGCAGCCCTCAGACACCTGGCTCCAGCACAGATACGCAGTATTTT.

CDR3 loop: CASSISNYGYTF. In DNA, the CDR3 is TGTGCCAGTAGTATCTCGAACTATGGCTACACCTTC. The chain uses TRBV19 and TRBJ1-2; D not certain. This CDR3 is built from 12 residues. Trimming took off 3 bases at V and 2 bases at J, with 4 bases between the two ends. Per the germline V gene, CDR1 is LNHDA and CDR2 is SQIVND (reference sequence). Supplemented by reference TRBV19 and TRBJ1-2, the full variable domain reads DGGITQSPKYLFRKEGQNVTLSCEQNLNHDAMYWYRQDPGQGLRLIYYSQIVNDFQKGDIAEGYSVSREKKESFPLTVTSAQKNPTAFYLCASSISNYGYTFGSGTRLTVV.

The J gene is TRBJ2-1, the V gene TRBV12-5; D may match TRBD1 or TRBD2 (6 bases each). This CDR3 region has 12 residues. CDR1 is LGHNT and CDR2 is FRNRAP in the germline V gene. Trimming took off 8 bases at V and 9 bases at J, with 14 bases between the two ends. CDR3 DNA sequence: TGTGCTAGTTTGGAGGGGGGAAGTGAGCAGTTCTTC. It translates to CASLEGGSEQFF.

This chain links TRBV5-1 with TRBJ1-1; 7 bases fit TRBD1. The CDR3 consists of 14 residues. V lost 4 bases to trimming and J lost 2 bases; unmatched junction nucleotides: 5. Germline assignment: CDR1 SGHRS and CDR2 YFSETQ. CDR3 sequence reads: CASSPTGFNTEAFF. CDR3 sequence (DNA): TGCGCCAGCAGCCCGACAGGGTTTAACACTGAAGCTTTCTTT.

The chain recombines TRBV10-2 with TRBJ2-2; D is uncertain. V lost 2 bases, J lost 1 base, and 14 bases lay in between. This CDR3 is built from 17 residues. Germline CDR1 reads WSHSY; CDR2 reads SAAADI. The CDR3: CASSEKGRHMNTGELFF. As DNA, the CDR3 is TGCGCCAGCAGTGAGAAAGGCAGACACATGAACACCGGGGAGCTGTTTTTT.

V and J are TRBV7-3 and TRBJ1-1; TRBD1 is a possible D gene (5 bases). The CDR3 covers 15 residues. Germline V gives CDR1 SGHTA, CDR2 FQGTGA. The V gene lost 2 bases and the J gene lost 0 bases, with 10 bases spanning the gap. CDR3 protein: CASSLGTDMNTEAFF. The DNA of the CDR3 is TGTGCCAGCAGCTTAGGGACGGACATGAACACTGAAGCTTTCTTT.

This clone came up once. The V call is TRBV5-1, the J call TRBJ1-4, with 7 positions matching TRBD1. V was pared by 5 bases and J by 3 bases, with 4 bases of the junction left unmatched. The CDR3 covers 14 residues. CDR1 and CDR2 from the germline V gene are SGHRS and YFSETQ. Written as DNA, the CDR3 is TGCGCCAGCAGGTTGACAGGGCCTAATGAAAAACTGTTTTTT. Its translation: CASRLTGPNEKLFF.

In DNA form, the CDR3 reads TGTGCCAGCAGCCAAGATCGAGGACTAGCGGGAGAGTTCAACTACAATGAGCAGTTCTTC. Protein sequence: CASSQDRGLAGEFNYNEQFF. The chain employs TRBV3-1 (or the pseudogene TRBV3-2) and TRBJ2-1, with 13 bases matching TRBD2. Germline CDR1 and CDR2: LGHDT and YNNKEL (reference sequence). The CDR3 length is 20 residues. V lost 0 bases and J lost 3; bases outside the gene matches: 11.

The V and J genes are TRBV19 and TRBJ2-2, with 12 nucleotides matching TRBD1. Trimming at V came to 4 bases and at J to 5 bases, leaving 5 bases not matched to a gene. The CDR3 has 16 residues. Germline V lookup: CDR1 LNHDA, CDR2 SQIVND (reference sequence). The CDR3 sequence is CASSKGTGGWTGELFF. In DNA form, the CDR3 reads TGTGCCAGTAGTAAAGGGACAGGGGGCTGGACCGGGGAGCTGTTTTTT. The full variable domain, completed using reference TRBV19 and TRBJ2-2, is DGGITQSPKYLFRKEGQNVTLSCEQNLNHDAMYWYRQDPGQGLRLIYYSQIVNDFQKGDIAEGYSVSREKKESFPLTVTSAQKNPTAFYLCASSKGTGGWTGELFFGEGSRLTVL.

The rearrangement joins TRBV9 to TRBJ2-1; D ambiguous. The CDR3 contains 14 residues. Germline CDR1 SGDLS, CDR2 YYNGEE. The V gene lost 0 bases and the J gene lost 5 bases, with 9 bases spanning the gap. CDR3 loop: CASSVVPQDNEQFF. Here the CDR3 DNA reads TGTGCCAGCAGCGTAGTTCCGCAAGACAATGAGCAGTTCTTC.